The clone carrying this T cell receptor beta chain was seen many times. This specimen comes from a study of blood T cells in healthy people across ages. Trimming removed 5 bases from V and 5 bases from J, with 18 bases in between. The CDR3 covers 15 residues. Sample-barcoded 5' priming and a J-beta primer mix drove a second PCR of roughly 7 to 11 cycles. TCRdb itself ran the 5' RACE reads through MiXCR, one entry per CDR3 protein. The sample carries about 320,000 distinct CDR3 sequences, around 29% recorded once. This rearrangement joins TRBV12-3 or TRBV12-4 to TRBJ2-5; no firm D call. This receptor was obtained from a woman aged 70-85 years in good health. Input material: blood. The CDR3 region has the DNA TGTGCCAGCAGTGTGTTTCAGATGCTTGGGGAGACCCAGTACTTC. It codes for CASSVFQMLGETQYF.